The rows below give T cell receptor beta chains drawn from one sample of a study of early T cells in non-severe SARS-CoV-2 infection. TCRdb fed the 5' RACE reads into MiXCR, producing one record per CDR3 protein. In the table there are under 35,000 distinct CDR3 sequences, roughly 5.1% of which are singletons. Sequencing was carried out using whole blood. All receptors derive from an adult who was a healthcare worker with PCR-confirmed SARS-CoV-2 infection or an uninfected control (not recorded which). The CDR3 runs from the conserved cysteine through the conserved F or W. Clone size appears in some rows only: once, few, many, or a class for an expanded clone.

cdr3_length: 11; v_call: TRBV29-1; clone_size: -; cdr3_aa: CSVVLVYEQYF
cdr3_length: 12; v_call: TRBV6-2/TRBV6-3; clone_size: few; cdr3_aa: CASSYSSYGYTF
cdr3_length: 16; v_call: TRBV6-2/TRBV6-3; clone_size: many; cdr3_aa: CASSLRQGAVNTEAFF
cdr3_length: 9; v_call: TRBV7-9; clone_size: once; cdr3_aa: CASSFEAFF
cdr3_length: 14; v_call: TRBV28; clone_size: many; cdr3_aa: CASSTAPREGGQYF
cdr3_length: 13; v_call: TRBV29-1; clone_size: few; cdr3_aa: CSVEDLMQETQYF
cdr3_length: 14; v_call: TRBV24-1; clone_size: many; cdr3_aa: CATSDYGQGRTQYF
cdr3_length: 17; v_call: TRBV4-1; clone_size: many; cdr3_aa: CASSQDRGADYPYEQYF
cdr3_length: 14; v_call: TRBV12-3/TRBV12-4; clone_size: many; cdr3_aa: CASSPFTGPLEAFF
cdr3_length: 16; v_call: TRBV7-3; clone_size: many; cdr3_aa: CASSLSPQSMGETQYF
cdr3_length: 17; v_call: TRBV7-2; clone_size: medium-sized; cdr3_aa: CASSPFLAGQAKNIQYF
cdr3_length: 13; v_call: TRBV5-1; clone_size: many; cdr3_aa: CASSLSAQETQYF
cdr3_length: 18; v_call: TRBV3-1; clone_size: few; cdr3_aa: CASSQDQASGDSYNEQFF
cdr3_length: 19; v_call: TRBV7-2; clone_size: many; cdr3_aa: CASSPRGGLAGESTDTQYF
cdr3_length: 12; v_call: TRBV10-2; clone_size: few; cdr3_aa: CATAPRTGELFF
cdr3_length: 13; v_call: TRBV7-8; clone_size: many; cdr3_aa: CASSLTENTEAFF
cdr3_length: 15; v_call: TRBV4-1; clone_size: many; cdr3_aa: CASSQEGISYNEQFF
cdr3_length: 15; v_call: TRBV4-1; clone_size: many; cdr3_aa: CASRTGLAGNNEQFF
cdr3_length: 15; v_call: TRBV28; clone_size: few; cdr3_aa: CASSSFRDNTDTQYF
cdr3_length: 14; v_call: TRBV5-1; clone_size: many; cdr3_aa: CASSRRRYQETQYF
cdr3_length: 13; v_call: TRBV28; clone_size: many; cdr3_aa: CASRPGGAYGYTF
cdr3_length: 14; v_call: TRBV5-1; clone_size: many; cdr3_aa: CASSSKGTVYEQYF
cdr3_length: 20; v_call: TRBV7-3; clone_size: many; cdr3_aa: CASSFNPGQSGTSLGGELFF